This TCR beta chain was profiled in a study of cytomegalovirus exposure and HLA in healthy donors. Study-level findings and limits: Cytomegalovirus-associated TCR beta chains were listed, numbering approximately 150. It was reported that the classifier diagnosed cytomegalovirus status with high specificity and sensitivity in both the original and validation cohorts. In vitro experiments confirmed that three CMV-associated chains were specific for CMV antigens.

On this clone: Its antigen is unknown.

Here immunoSEQ multiplex PCR was the method, and the copy in TCRdb shows in-frame clones only, minus some. The sample has roughly 56,000 clones, approximately 90% seen once. Germline V lookup: CDR1 MDHEN, CDR2 SYDVKM. There are 15 residues in the CDR3. V lost 6 bases to trimming and J lost 1 base, with 13 bases between them. The sample consisted of PBMCs. The sequence was obtained from a man younger than 35 in good health and CMV-seronegative. The chain employs TRBV28 and TRBJ1-5, with D unresolved. DNA for the CDR3: TGTGCCAGCAGCCCTGACGGGTTAAGCAATCAGCCCCAGCATTTT. Protein product: CASSPDGLSNQPQHF.